The 16 T cell receptor beta chains below come from one sample, sequenced in a study of T cell responses to AZD1222 COVID-19 vaccine. Here immunoSEQ multiplex PCR was the method, and the copy in TCRdb shows in-frame clones only, minus some. Of nearly 95,000 clones listed, nearly 90% are singletons. The material was peripheral blood, obtained on day 0 of AZD1222 vaccination. The receptors originated from an adult in good health.

This chain connects TRBV19 to TRBJ2-2; D is undetermined. The CDR3 covers 13 residues. V lost 3 bases and J 3 bases, leaving 5 bases between the germline ends. The germline CDR1 and CDR2 sequences are LNHDA and SQIVND (reference sequence). CDR3 nucleotide sequence: TGTGCCAGTAGTATCTGGGACACCGGGGAGCTGTTTTTT. Its protein product is CASSIWDTGELFF.

In the case of this clone: One junction end disagrees with the germline gene, perhaps due to a read error. The CDR3 nucleotides read TGTGCCAGCAGCCCAACTAGACAGGCCGAGGAGTACTTC. Encoded protein: CASSPTRQAEEYF. The V gene is TRBV7-2, the J gene TRBJ2-7; possible D gene TRBD1, 6 bases. The germline gives CDR1 SGHTA, CDR2 FQGNSA. The CDR3 contains 13 residues.

The V gene is TRBV5-1, the J gene TRBJ1-1, with TRBD1 as a possible D gene (5 bases). The CDR3 spans 11 residues. CDR1 and CDR2 from the germline V gene are SGHRS and YFSETQ. V was shortened by 6 bases and J by 11 bases, with 14 bases between the two germline ends. The CDR3 spells CASIQGETAFF. The DNA for the CDR3 is TGCGCCAGCATCCAGGGTGAGACCGCTTTCTTT.

The chain uses TRBV2 and TRBJ2-5; tentative D call: TRBD1 (6 bases). This CDR3 has 15 amino acids. Germline V CDR1 and CDR2: SNHLY, FYNNEI. Trimming removed 3 bases from V and 5 bases from J, with 16 bases in between. CDR3 DNA: TGTGCCAGCAGTGACATCCAGGGGAAAGGGGAGACCCAGTACTTC. Translated, it gives CASSDIQGKGETQYF.

This clone was counted only a few times. The V call is TRBV9, the J call TRBJ2-2; 7 nucleotides line up with TRBD2. Germline-derived CDR1 and CDR2 are SGDLS and YYNGEE. J gave up 4 bases and V 4 bases, and 7 bases lay outside the gene matches. This CDR3 region has 15 residues. CDR3 nucleotides: TGTGCCAGCAGCTCTCAACTAGCGATCACCGGGGAGCTGTTTTTT. Residues: CASSSQLAITGELFF.

The gene calls are TRBV19 and TRBJ1-6; D not certain. Germline values: CDR1 LNHDA, CDR2 SQIVND (reference sequence). Trimming left V 7 bases short and J 7 bases short, with 11 bases between. This CDR3 is built from 13 residues. CDR3 amino acids: CASNEHINSPLHF. CDR3 nucleotide sequence: TGTGCCAGTAACGAGCATATCAATTCACCCCTCCACTTT.

V and J are TRBV2 and TRBJ1-5; no firm D call. V was clipped by 8 bases and J by 2 bases, with 16 bases between them. The CDR3 is 15 residues long. CDR1 SNHLY and CDR2 FYNNEI come from the germline V gene. The chain's CDR3 is CASRVREGGNQPQHF. The CDR3 DNA reads as TGTGCCAGCCGAGTAAGGGAGGGAGGCAATCAGCCCCAGCATTTT.

The rearrangement links TRBV27 to TRBJ1-2; D remains ambiguous. This CDR3 has 13 amino acids. Germline V gene lookup returns CDR1 MNHEY and CDR2 SMNVEV (reference sequence). V shed 6 bases and J shed 5 bases, with 13 bases lying between them. The CDR3 loop reads CASRANLGYGYTF. DNA for the CDR3: TGTGCCAGCAGGGCCAACCTGGGGTATGGCTACACCTTC.

The V gene is TRBV21-1, the J gene TRBJ2-7. TRBV21-1 is designated a pseudogene. CDR3 length equals 17 residues. The CDR3 DNA is TGTGCCAGCAGCAAAACGTCCCCCTCCCCGAAATCCTACGAGCAGTACTTC. It translates to CASSKTSPSPKSYEQYF.

This clone was counted between two and nine times. This sequence joins TRBV11-3 and TRBJ2-2; 7 nucleotides match TRBD1. The CDR3 loop spans 14 amino acids. V was pared by 6 bases and J by 7 bases, with 8 bases of the junction left unmatched. Germline CDR1 and CDR2: SGHNT and YENEEA. The CDR3 spells CASRRTGVDGELFF. Here the CDR3 DNA reads TGTGCCAGCAGACGCACAGGGGTTGACGGGGAGCTGTTTTTT.

In DNA form, the CDR3 reads TGTGCCAGCTCCCAGTATAGGGACCCGGTGGGCAATCAGCCCCAGCATTTT. It codes for CASSQYRDPVGNQPQHF. The chain combines TRBV18 with TRBJ1-5; D may be TRBD1 (5 bases). With 6 bases removed from V and 2 bases from J, the gap between germline ends came to 20 bases. CDR3 length: 17 amino acids. Germline V CDR1 and CDR2: KGHSH, LQKENI.

The chain employs TRBV24-1 and TRBJ2-1; TRBD2 agrees at 7 bases. The CDR3 totals 16 residues. With V trimmed by 0 bases and J by 1 base, 2 bases remained unmatched. Germline CDR1 and CDR2: KGHDR and SFDVKD. The CDR3 nucleotides are TGTGCCACCAGTGATTTGAGAGCGGGGTCCTACAATGAGCAGTTCTTC. Its protein is CATSDLRAGSYNEQFF.

The chain recombines TRBV13 with TRBJ1-2; D might be TRBD1 (5 bases). The CDR3 runs 12 residues. The ends were cut back, 4 bases at V and 7 bases at J, with 10 bases in the middle. From germline, CDR1 is PRHDT and CDR2 FYEKMQ (reference sequence). CDR3 DNA sequence: TGTGCCAGCAGCTCCCAGGGCGGTGGCTACACCTTC. Its protein is CASSSQGGGYTF.

The chain combines TRBV7-9 with TRBJ1-2; TRBD1 matches at 7 bases. This CDR3 contains 15 residues. J gave up 4 bases and V 2 bases, and 7 bases lay outside the gene matches. In germline, CDR1 is SEHNR, CDR2 FQNEAQ (reference sequence). DNA for the CDR3: TGTGCCAGCAGCTTACCGGGACAGCCAAGCTATGGCTACACCTTC. It translates to CASSLPGQPSYGYTF. The entire variable domain, with the rest obtained from reference TRBV7-9 and TRBJ1-2, is as follows: DTGVSQNPRHKITKRGQNVTFRCDPISEHNRLYWYRQTLGQGPEFLTYFQNEAQLEKSRLLSDRFSAERPKGSFSTLEIQRTEQGDSAMYLCASSLPGQPSYGYTFGSGTRLTVV.

The J gene is TRBJ2-2, the V gene TRBV19; no reliable D call. Trimming took 1 base from V and 8 from J, leaving 5 bases between them. The germline V gene has CDR1 LNHDA and CDR2 SQIVND (reference sequence). The CDR3 spans 12 residues. The CDR3 DNA is TGTGCCAGTAGTATAGCTTGGGGGGAGCTGTTTTTT. Translated, it gives CASSIAWGELFF.

The chain carries TRBV6-2 or TRBV6-3 and TRBJ2-7; TRBD1 agrees at 8 bases. Per germline, CDR1 MNHEY and CDR2 SVGEGT. The V and J ends lost 4 bases and 2 bases, in that order; junction bases with no gene match: 4. The CDR3 has 14 amino acids. As DNA, the CDR3 is TGTGCCAGCAGTTTCGGGACAGGAGCCTACGAGCAGTACTTC. Residues: CASSFGTGAYEQYF.